The 24 T cell receptor beta chains below were found in one sample sequenced in a study of shared clonotypes between healthy human individuals. Profiled with immunoSEQ multiplex PCR; TCRdb holds only in-frame clones, not every one. There are roughly 2.4 million clones in the sample; roughly 95% occur only once, and more than 0.1% lies in the top ten. The specimen sequenced was naive CD4+ T cells sorted from blood. Specified subset: CD45RA+ positively selected. These receptors came from a man aged 18 to 29 in good health.

The chain links TRBV2 to TRBJ1-6, with a weak D call TRBD1 (5 bases). V was clipped by 4 bases and J by 9 bases, with 10 bases between them. CDR3 length equals 13 residues. The germline CDR1 and CDR2 sequences are SNHLY and FYNNEI. CDR3 loop: CASSGGQSSPLHF. The CDR3 DNA is TGTGCCAGCAGTGGGGGCCAATCTTCACCCCTCCACTTT.

This clone was seen once. The gene calls are TRBV19 and TRBJ2-3; 9 positions agree with TRBD1. CDR3 length: 13 residues. Germline-derived CDR1 and CDR2 are LNHDA and SQIVND (reference sequence). Losses at the gene ends were 6 bases for V and 6 bases for J; bases not matched to a gene: 4. In DNA, the CDR3 is TGTGCCAGTAGGGACAGGGGCATCGATACGCAGTATTTT. Its translation is CASRDRGIDTQYF.

The chain carries TRBV5-6 and TRBJ1-1; D gene ambiguous. The CDR3 is made up of 14 amino acids. Germline V gene data show CDR1 as SGHDT and CDR2 as YYEEEE. V was trimmed by 4 bases and J by 0 bases, leaving 10 bases between them. The CDR3, as DNA: TGTGCCAGCAGCCCCCCGTTCGTGAACACTGAAGCTTTCTTT. This encodes CASSPPFVNTEAFF.

In its sample, this clone was seen a few times. The CDR3: CASSMARGREQYF. Written as DNA, the CDR3 is TGTGCCAGCAGCATGGCCAGGGGACGCGAGCAGTACTTC. The chain recombines TRBV21-1 with TRBJ2-7; the table names TRBD1, a call not compared with the DNA. TRBV21-1 is a pseudogene locus. This CDR3 has 13 residues.

The chain employs TRBV5-1 and TRBJ2-1, with TRBD2 matching over 7 bases. This CDR3 spans 16 amino acids. Germline loops: CDR1 SGHRS, CDR2 YFSETQ. J lost 0 bases, V lost 4 bases, and 7 bases had no gene match. CDR3 amino acids: CASSALSGSSYNEQFF. Written as DNA, the CDR3 is TGCGCCAGCAGCGCCCTTAGCGGGTCCTCCTACAATGAGCAGTTCTTC.

This chain joins TRBV10-3 and TRBJ1-2; 7 bases are a match to TRBD1. Losses at the gene ends were 4 bases for V and 3 bases for J; bases not matched to a gene: 5. The CDR3 has 14 amino acids. CDR1 and CDR2 (germline): ENHRY, SYGVKD. The CDR3 loop reads CAISGLTGYYGYTF. The CDR3 coding sequence is TGTGCCATCAGTGGGTTGACAGGGTACTATGGCTACACCTTC.

V and J are TRBV4-3 and TRBJ2-3, with D tentatively TRBD2 (6 bases). Germline values: CDR1 LGHNA, CDR2 YSLEER. The CDR3 is made up of 16 amino acids. Trimming took off 2 bases at V and 0 bases at J, with 12 bases between the two ends. The CDR3 nucleotides are TGCGCCAGCAGCCAAATTGGCGGGAAGAGCACAGATACGCAGTATTTT. Its protein is CASSQIGGKSTDTQYF.

A note on this clone: Distinct nucleotide sequences in the sample also encode this CDR3. The chain carries TRBV25-1 and TRBJ2-7; D is undetermined. Germline V gives CDR1 MGHDK, CDR2 SYGVNS. CDR3 size: 14 residues. The V end was cut by 2 bases, the J end by 1 base, with 9 bases between. The CDR3 DNA is TGTGCCAGCAGTGAAGGTGGGTTATCCTACGAGCAGTACTTC. Its protein product is CASSEGGLSYEQYF.

V gene TRBV30 combines with J gene TRBJ2-1; D is perhaps TRBD2 (6 bases). Germline loops: CDR1 GTSNPN, CDR2 SVGIG (reference sequence). The ends were cut back, 3 bases at V and 2 bases at J, with 8 bases in the middle. CDR3 length: 13 amino acids. In DNA, the CDR3 is TGTGCCTGGAGCGGGAGTGCCTACAATGAGCAGTTCTTC. Translation gives CAWSGSAYNEQFF. Complete variable domain (other parts from reference TRBV30 and TRBJ2-1): SQTIHQWPATLVQPVGSPLSLECTVEGTSNPNLYWYRQAAGRGLQLLFYSVGIGQISSEVPQNLSASRPQDRQFILSSKKLLLSDSGFYLCAWSGSAYNEQFFGPGTRLTVL.

The CDR3 sequence is CASSKSGLPQHF. The CDR3 DNA reads as TGTGCCAGCAGTAAGTCAGGGCTGCCCCAGCATTTT. The rearrangement links TRBV27 to TRBJ1-5; tentative D call: TRBD1 (5 bases). The germline V gene has CDR1 MNHEY and CDR2 SMNVEV (reference sequence). V was clipped by 5 bases and J by 9 bases, with 11 bases between them. The CDR3 has 12 residues.

This clone has only one observation. The chain uses TRBV4-1 and TRBJ2-1, with D tentatively TRBD1 (5 bases). Per germline, CDR1 MGHRA and CDR2 YSYEKL. The CDR3 length is 18 residues. V shed 2 bases and J shed 2 bases, with 19 bases lying between them. The CDR3 region has the DNA TGCGCCAGCAGCCAACAACCCATGGCTCTCAGGGCCTACAATGAGCAGTTCTTC. Amino acids: CASSQQPMALRAYNEQFF.

The chain joins TRBV2 to TRBJ1-1; D is unclear. This CDR3 is 14 amino acids long. The V end was cut by 1 base, the J end by 4 bases, with 10 bases between. Germline lookup yields CDR1 SNHLY and CDR2 FYNNEI. CDR3 sequence reads: CASSEDGRATEAFF. CDR3 sequence (DNA): TGTGCCAGCAGTGAAGATGGTAGGGCCACTGAAGCTTTCTTT.

This chain connects TRBV30 to TRBJ2-5; D unclear. Trimming removed 1 base from V and 6 bases from J, with 3 bases in between. Germline assignment: CDR1 GTSNPN and CDR2 SVGIG (reference sequence). The CDR3 spans 10 residues. CDR3 sequence reads: CAWSAQTQYF. The CDR3 nucleotides are TGTGCCTGGAGTGCGCAGACCCAGTACTTC.

Comments on this clone: The conserved phenylalanine or tryptophan normally closing the CDR3 is absent here, so this likely arose from a read error. The V gene is TRBV10-3, the J gene TRBJ1-6; 9 bases are shared with TRBD1. Germline CDR1 is ENHRY and CDR2 is SYGVKD. There are 13 residues in the CDR3. The trim removed 6 bases at V and 10 bases at J, leaving 4 bases unmatched. The CDR3 reads CAIRGDRESPLHL. The CDR3 region has the DNA TGTGCCATCAGAGGGGACAGGGAATCACCCCTCCACCTT.

The chain is built from TRBV5-6 and TRBJ1-1, with D maybe TRBD1 (5 bases). Germline V CDR1 and CDR2: SGHDT, YYEEEE. V lost 0 bases, J lost 1 base, and 10 bases lay in between. The CDR3 is 15 residues long. The CDR3: CASSLEGLENTEAFF. CDR3 nucleotides: TGTGCCAGCAGCTTGGAGGGGCTGGAGAACACTGAAGCTTTCTTT.

The rearrangement joins TRBV11-3 to TRBJ2-3; 8 bases are shared with TRBD2. Germline V gene sequence: CDR1 SGHNT, CDR2 YENEEA. Trimming cost V 6 bases and J 0 bases; bases outside gene matches: 5. This CDR3 spans 15 amino acids. This chain's CDR3 is CASSRGGTSTDTQYF. The CDR3 coding sequence is TGTGCCAGCAGTCGCGGGGGGACAAGCACAGATACGCAGTATTTT. Filled out from reference TRBV11-3 and TRBJ2-3, the complete variable domain reads EAGVVQSPRYKIIEKKQPVAFWCNPISGHNTLYWYLQNLGQGPELLIRYENEEAVDDSQLPKDRFSAERLKGVDSTLKIQPAELGDSAVYLCASSRGGTSTDTQYFGPGTRLTVL.

V is TRBV9 and J is TRBJ2-3; D unclear. This CDR3 contains 11 residues. The germline gives CDR1 SGDLS, CDR2 YYNGEE. Trimming took 6 bases from V and 2 from J, leaving 4 bases between them. In DNA, the CDR3 is TGTGCCAGCACAGACACAGATACGCAGTATTTT. Encoded protein: CASTDTDTQYF. Variable domain in full (rest from reference TRBV9 and TRBJ2-3): DSGVTQTPKHLITATGQRVTLRCSPRSGDLSVYWYQQSLDQGLQFLIQYYNGEERAKGNILERFSAQQFPDLHSELNLSSLELGDSALYFCASTDTDTQYFGPGTRLTVL.

V is TRBV29-1 and J is TRBJ1-3; D gene uncertain. Germline V CDR1 and CDR2: SQVTM, ANQGSEA. The V end was cut by 5 bases, the J end by 4 bases, with 9 bases between. CDR3 length: 12 residues. For the CDR3, the DNA is TGCAGCGTTTCAACACCCGGAAACACCATATATTTT. Its protein is CSVSTPGNTIYF.

This chain uses TRBV5-1 with TRBJ2-7, with 10 nucleotides matching TRBD1. Germline V gene lookup returns CDR1 SGHRS and CDR2 YFSETQ. The CDR3 covers 15 residues. With V trimmed by 4 bases and J by 2 bases, 6 bases remained unmatched. CDR3 amino acids: CASSTRQGAPYEQYF. CDR3 coding DNA: TGCGCCAGCAGCACAAGACAGGGGGCACCCTACGAGCAGTACTTC.

This rearrangement joins TRBV5-4 to TRBJ2-2; D call uncertain. The V and J ends lost 3 bases and 1 base respectively, with 10 bases between them. Germline CDR1 is SGHNT and CDR2 is YYREEE (reference sequence). The CDR3 has 15 amino acids. The CDR3 sequence: CASSSILGNTGELFF. The CDR3 nucleotides are TGTGCCAGCAGCTCTATTCTAGGGAACACCGGGGAGCTGTTTTTT.

This sequence joins TRBV12-1 and TRBJ1-2. TRBV12-1 is deemed a pseudogene. The CDR3 totals 13 residues. CDR3 sequence reads: CASSLSENYGYTF. In DNA form, the CDR3 reads TGTGCCAGCAGCCTCAGCGAGAACTATGGCTACACCTTC.

The chain recombines TRBV9 with TRBJ1-1; D not certain. The ends were cut back, 5 bases at V and 11 bases at J, with 13 bases in the middle. The CDR3 length is 11 residues. The germline V gene encodes CDR1 SGDLS and CDR2 YYNGEE. CDR3 sequence (DNA): TGTGCCAGCAGGTCCGGTGACGTGGCTTTCTTT. This encodes CASRSGDVAFF. The variable domain in full, completed from reference TRBV9 and TRBJ1-1, reads DSGVTQTPKHLITATGQRVTLRCSPRSGDLSVYWYQQSLDQGLQFLIQYYNGEERAKGNILERFSAQQFPDLHSELNLSSLELGDSALYFCASRSGDVAFFGQGTRLTVV.

This CDR3 reads CASSTSGGNYGYTF. The CDR3 DNA follows: TGTGCCAGCAGCACCTCCGGGGGAAACTATGGCTACACCTTC. The V call is TRBV5-8, the J call TRBJ1-2, with D maybe TRBD1 (5 bases). V was cut by 4 bases and J by 2 bases, with 12 bases left in between. Looked up from germline, CDR1 is SGHTS and CDR2 is YDEGEE. The CDR3 is 14 residues long.

This clone was seen just once. The chain joins TRBV6-6 to TRBJ2-5; possibly TRBD1 or TRBD2 for D (6 bases each). CDR1 is MNHNY, CDR2 SVGAGI, per germline (reference sequence). CDR3 length: 13 amino acids. Trimming removed 7 bases at V and 2 bases at J, with 11 bases between. CDR3 coding DNA: TGTGCCAGCAAAGGGGGGATACAAGAGACCCAGTACTTC. Translated: CASKGGIQETQYF.